This T cell receptor (beta chain) derives from a study of spatial heterogeneity in lung cancer. Time point defined: sample taken at primary tumor resection. The donor group consisted of 55 to 85 patients who had untreated, early-stage non-small cell lung cancer. Unsorted whole RNA of tumor, nontumor lung or frozen PBMC was sequenced. This clonotype was observed many times. A junction end diverges from the germline sequence, so it may reflect a read error. The CDR3 has 15 residues. CDR1 is SGHRS and CDR2 is YFSETQ in the germline V gene. TCR cDNA molecules each carried a unique molecular identifier. MiXCR, applied by TCRdb to the 5' RACE reads, yields one record per CDR3 protein. The sample has 2,000 to 2,500 distinct CDR3 sequences; about 6.8% are singletons.

This chain connects TRBV5-1 to TRBJ1-5; D remains unclear. Sequencing used normal lung tissue next to the tumor, obtained at surgery. This TCR was sampled from a male donor with early-stage non-small cell lung cancer. The CDR3 reads CASSWEGSPGQPRHF. The CDR3 DNA reads as TGCGCCAGCAGCTGGGAGGGCTCTCCTGGTCAGCCCCGGCATTTT.